This entry lists 6 T cell receptor beta chains sequenced from one sample in a study of beta chain features in type 1 diabetes. As every portion of the isolated RNA was reverse transcribed, the sequencing read expressed TCRB transcripts. Here immunoSEQ multiplex PCR was the method, and the copy in TCRdb shows in-frame clones only, minus some. The data show some 250,000 clones, around a quarter seen once. Sequences were obtained from central memory CD4+ T cells from blood. The receptors here all came from a man aged 25-45 years in good health.

About this clone itself: The same CDR3 is also encoded by other DNA sequences in this sample. The chain employs TRBV18 and TRBJ1-6; 9 bases align to TRBD1. Germline V gives CDR1 KGHSH, CDR2 LQKENI. V was pared by 3 bases and J by 7 bases, with 1 base of the junction left unmatched. The CDR3 contains 14 residues. The CDR3 DNA reads TGTGCCAGCTCACCCGGACAGGGGAATTCACCCCTCCACTTT. Amino acid sequence: CASSPGQGNSPLHF.

In this sample, this clone turned up a few times. As DNA, the CDR3 is TGCAGCGTTGGACGTTTCGGGGGAGGAGAGACCCAGTACTTC. It specifies CSVGRFGGGETQYF. The V call is TRBV29-1, the J call TRBJ2-5, with D tentatively TRBD2 (6 bases). The CDR3 is 14 amino acids. V lost 4 bases to trimming and J lost 4 bases, with 16 bases between them. Germline V gives CDR1 SQVTM, CDR2 ANQGSEA.

This clone was observed a handful of times. V gene TRBV6-5 combines with J gene TRBJ1-5, with TRBD1 identical over 7 bases. The germline gives CDR1 MNHEY, CDR2 SVGAGI. The CDR3 runs to 14 residues. J gave up 1 base and V 6 bases, and 3 bases lay outside the gene matches. DNA of the CDR3: TGTGCCAGCAGATCGACAGGGAGCAATCAGCCCCAGCATTTT. Protein product: CASRSTGSNQPQHF.

This clone appeared a few times. The chain couples TRBV27 to TRBJ1-1; no definite D call. The CDR3 loop spans 13 amino acids. CDR1 and CDR2 from the germline V gene are MNHEY and SMNVEV (reference sequence). The germline V and J ends were trimmed by 5 bases and 7 bases, with 14 bases remaining between them. DNA for the CDR3: TGTGCCAGCAGTGCTCCCGCGACTGGTGAAGCTTTCTTT. This translates into CASSAPATGEAFF.

This clone was found many times. Additional DNA sequences in this sample encode the identical CDR3. This chain joins TRBV9 and TRBJ2-3; D not resolved. The CDR3 spans 13 residues. Trimming shortened V by 0 bases and J by 1 base, and 3 bases separated the two germline ends. Germline assignment: CDR1 SGDLS and CDR2 YYNGEE. The CDR3 sequence: CASSVDGTDTQYF. For the CDR3, the DNA is TGTGCCAGCAGCGTAGATGGCACAGATACGCAGTATTTT.

This clone was found many times. The rearrangement joins TRBV7-2 to TRBJ2-3; 7 nucleotides line up with TRBD2. CDR3 length: 14 amino acids. V dropped 4 bases and J dropped 8; count of bases not matched to a gene: 9. The germline CDR1 and CDR2 sequences are SGHTA and FQGNSA. CDR3 sequence reads: CASSSSRTGGTQYF. The CDR3 DNA follows: TGTGCCAGCAGCTCATCCCGAACGGGGGGTACGCAGTATTTT.